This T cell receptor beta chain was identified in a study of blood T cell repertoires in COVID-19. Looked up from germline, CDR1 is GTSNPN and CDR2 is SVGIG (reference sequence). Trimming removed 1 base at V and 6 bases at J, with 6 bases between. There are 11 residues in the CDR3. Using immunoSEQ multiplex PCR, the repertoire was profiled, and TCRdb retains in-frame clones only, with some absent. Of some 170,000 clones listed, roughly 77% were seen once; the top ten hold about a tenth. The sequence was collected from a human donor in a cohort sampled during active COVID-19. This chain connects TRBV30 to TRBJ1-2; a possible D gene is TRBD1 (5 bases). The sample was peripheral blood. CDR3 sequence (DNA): TGTGCCTGGAGTGAAGGGGATGGCTACACCTTC. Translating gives CAWSEGDGYTF.